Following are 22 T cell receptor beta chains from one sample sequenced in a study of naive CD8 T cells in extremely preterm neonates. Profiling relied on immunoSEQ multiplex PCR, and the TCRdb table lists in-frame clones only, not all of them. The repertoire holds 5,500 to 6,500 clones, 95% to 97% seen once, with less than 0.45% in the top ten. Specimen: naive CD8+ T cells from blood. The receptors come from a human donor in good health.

This CDR3 reads CASAGGVRETQYF. The CDR3 DNA is TGCGCCAGCGCCGGAGGAGTAAGAGAGACCCAGTACTTC. V is TRBV4-3 and J is TRBJ2-5; D perhaps matches TRBD2 (5 bases). This CDR3 region has 13 residues. Trimming removed 8 bases from V and 4 bases from J, with 14 bases in between. The V gene's germline CDR1 is LGHNA and CDR2 YSLEER.

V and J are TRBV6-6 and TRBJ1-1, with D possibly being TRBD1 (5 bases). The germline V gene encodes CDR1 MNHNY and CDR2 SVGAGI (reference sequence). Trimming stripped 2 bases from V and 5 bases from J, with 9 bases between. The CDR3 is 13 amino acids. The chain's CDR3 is CASSYGQGTEAFF. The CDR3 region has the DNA TGTGCCAGCAGTTACGGACAAGGGACTGAAGCTTTCTTT.

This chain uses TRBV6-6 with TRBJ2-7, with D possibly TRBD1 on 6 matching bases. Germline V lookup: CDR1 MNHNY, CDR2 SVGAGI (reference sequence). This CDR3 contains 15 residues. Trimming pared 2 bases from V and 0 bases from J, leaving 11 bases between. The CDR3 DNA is TGTGCCAGCAGTTACCCCAGGGGCCGCTCCTACGAGCAGTACTTC. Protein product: CASSYPRGRSYEQYF.

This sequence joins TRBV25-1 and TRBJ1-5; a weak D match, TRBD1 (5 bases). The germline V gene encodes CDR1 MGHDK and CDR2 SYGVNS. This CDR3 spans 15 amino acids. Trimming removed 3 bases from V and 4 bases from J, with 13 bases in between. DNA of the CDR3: TGTGCCAGCAGTGATGGGCAGGGAATTAATCAGCCCCAGCATTTT. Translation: CASSDGQGINQPQHF.

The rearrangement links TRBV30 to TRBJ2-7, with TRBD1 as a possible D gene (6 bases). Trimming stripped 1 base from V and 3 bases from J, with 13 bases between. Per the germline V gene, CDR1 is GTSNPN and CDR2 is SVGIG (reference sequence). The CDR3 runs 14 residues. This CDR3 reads CAWSDHRVFYEQYF. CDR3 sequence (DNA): TGTGCCTGGAGTGATCACAGGGTTTTCTACGAGCAGTACTTC.

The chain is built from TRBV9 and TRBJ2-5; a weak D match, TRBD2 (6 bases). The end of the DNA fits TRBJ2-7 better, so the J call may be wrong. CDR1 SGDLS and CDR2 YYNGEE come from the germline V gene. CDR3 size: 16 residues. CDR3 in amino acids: CASSVLGGIGSYEQYF. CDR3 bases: TGTGCCAGCAGCGTATTGGGCGGGATTGGTTCCTACGAGCAGTACTTC.

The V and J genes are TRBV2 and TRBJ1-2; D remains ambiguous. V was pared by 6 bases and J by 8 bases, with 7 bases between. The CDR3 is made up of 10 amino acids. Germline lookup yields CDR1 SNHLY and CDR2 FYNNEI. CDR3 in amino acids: CASRRVGYTF. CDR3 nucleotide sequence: TGTGCCAGCAGGCGGGTGGGCTACACCTTC.

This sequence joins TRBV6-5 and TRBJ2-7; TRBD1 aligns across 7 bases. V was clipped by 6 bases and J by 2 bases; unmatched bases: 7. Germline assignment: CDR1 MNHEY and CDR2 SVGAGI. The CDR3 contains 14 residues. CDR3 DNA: TGTGCCAGCAGAAACAGGGGCGCAACCTACGAGCAGTACTTC. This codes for CASRNRGATYEQYF.

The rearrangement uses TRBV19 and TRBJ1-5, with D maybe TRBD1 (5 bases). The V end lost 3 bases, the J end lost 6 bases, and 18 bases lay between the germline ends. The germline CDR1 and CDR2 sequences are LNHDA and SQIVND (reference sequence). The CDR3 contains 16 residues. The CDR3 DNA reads TGTGCCAGTAGTATCCTTCGCTCCCCCGGGGGTCAGCCCCAGCATTTT. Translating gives CASSILRSPGGQPQHF.

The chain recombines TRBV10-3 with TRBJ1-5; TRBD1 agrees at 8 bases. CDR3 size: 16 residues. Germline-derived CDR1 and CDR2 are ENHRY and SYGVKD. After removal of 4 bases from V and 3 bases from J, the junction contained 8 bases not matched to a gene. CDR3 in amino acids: CAISGGRTGINQPQHF. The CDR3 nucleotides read TGTGCCATCAGTGGGGGCCGGACAGGGATCAATCAGCCCCAGCATTTT.

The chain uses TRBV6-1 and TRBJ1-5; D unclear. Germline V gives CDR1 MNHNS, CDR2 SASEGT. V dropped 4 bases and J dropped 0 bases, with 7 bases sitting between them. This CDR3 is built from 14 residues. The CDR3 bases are TGTGCCAGCAGTGTACAGTATAGCAATCAGCCCCAGCATTTT. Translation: CASSVQYSNQPQHF.

The CDR3 DNA follows: TGTGCCAGCAGTTTACAGGGGCAAGTTGAAGCTTTCTTT. This gives the protein CASSLQGQVEAFF. The J gene is TRBJ1-1, the V gene TRBV6-5, with TRBD1 identical over 7 bases. The V gene end was trimmed by 4 bases and the J gene end by 7 bases; junction bases not matched to a gene: 6. The CDR3 has 13 amino acids. CDR1 and CDR2 from the germline V gene are MNHEY and SVGAGI.

CDR3 sequence (DNA): TGTGCGGTCTCTTACATGAACACTGAAGCTTTCTTT. This encodes CAVSYMNTEAFF. The V gene is TRBV15, the J gene TRBJ1-1; D call uncertain. The CDR3 is 12 amino acids. CDR1 is LNHNV and CDR2 is YYDKDF in the germline V gene (reference sequence).

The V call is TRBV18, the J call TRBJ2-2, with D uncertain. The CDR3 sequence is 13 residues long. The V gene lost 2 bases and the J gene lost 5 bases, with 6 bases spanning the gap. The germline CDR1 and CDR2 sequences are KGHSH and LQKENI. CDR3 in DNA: TGTGCCAGCTCACCAACGGTGACCGGGGAGCTGTTTTTT. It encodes CASSPTVTGELFF.

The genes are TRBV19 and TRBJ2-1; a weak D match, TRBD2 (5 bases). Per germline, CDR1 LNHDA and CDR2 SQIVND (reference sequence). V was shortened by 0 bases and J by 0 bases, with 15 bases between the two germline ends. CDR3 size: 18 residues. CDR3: CASSIDLFSGSSYNEQFF. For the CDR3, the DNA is TGTGCCAGTAGTATAGATCTATTCTCGGGGAGCTCCTACAATGAGCAGTTCTTC.

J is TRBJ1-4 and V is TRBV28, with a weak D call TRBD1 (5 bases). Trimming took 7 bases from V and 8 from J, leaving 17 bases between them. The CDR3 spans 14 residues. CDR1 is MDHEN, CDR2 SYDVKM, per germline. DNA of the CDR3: TGTGCCAGCACCGCGCGTGGGGCTGGGGAAAAACTGTTTTTT. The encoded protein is CASTARGAGEKLFF.

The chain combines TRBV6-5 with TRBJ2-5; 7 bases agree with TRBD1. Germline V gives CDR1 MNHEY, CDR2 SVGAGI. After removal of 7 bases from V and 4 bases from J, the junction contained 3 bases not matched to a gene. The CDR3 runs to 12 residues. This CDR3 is CASTAGGETQYF. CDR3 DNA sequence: TGTGCCAGCACCGCAGGGGGAGAGACCCAGTACTTC.

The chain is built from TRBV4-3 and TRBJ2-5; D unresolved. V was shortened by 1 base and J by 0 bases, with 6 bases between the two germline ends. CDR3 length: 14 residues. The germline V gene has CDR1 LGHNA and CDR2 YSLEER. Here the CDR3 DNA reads TGCGCCAGCAGCCAAGTCCTGTACCAAGAGACCCAGTACTTC. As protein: CASSQVLYQETQYF.

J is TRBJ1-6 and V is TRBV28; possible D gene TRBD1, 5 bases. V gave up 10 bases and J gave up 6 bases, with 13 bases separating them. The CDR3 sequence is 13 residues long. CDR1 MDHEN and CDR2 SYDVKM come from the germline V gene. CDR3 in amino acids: CAIRGVLNSPLHF. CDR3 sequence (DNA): TGTGCCATCCGGGGGGTTCTTAATTCACCCCTCCACTTT.

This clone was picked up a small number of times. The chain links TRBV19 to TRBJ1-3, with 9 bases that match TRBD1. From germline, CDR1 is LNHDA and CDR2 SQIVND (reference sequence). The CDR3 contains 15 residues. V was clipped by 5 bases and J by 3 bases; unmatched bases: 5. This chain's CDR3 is CASSGDRVNGNTIYF. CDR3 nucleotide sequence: TGTGCCAGTAGTGGGGACAGGGTCAATGGAAACACCATATATTTT. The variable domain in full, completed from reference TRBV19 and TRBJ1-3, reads DGGITQSPKYLFRKEGQNVTLSCEQNLNHDAMYWYRQDPGQGLRLIYYSQIVNDFQKGDIAEGYSVSREKKESFPLTVTSAQKNPTAFYLCASSGDRVNGNTIYFGEGSWLTVV.

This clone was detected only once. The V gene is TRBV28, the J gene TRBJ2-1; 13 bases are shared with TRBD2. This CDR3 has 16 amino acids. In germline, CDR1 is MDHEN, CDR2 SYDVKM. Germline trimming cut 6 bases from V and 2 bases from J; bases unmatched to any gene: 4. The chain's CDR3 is CASRELAGGPYNEQFF. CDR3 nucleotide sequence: TGTGCCAGCAGGGAACTAGCGGGGGGGCCCTACAATGAGCAGTTCTTC.

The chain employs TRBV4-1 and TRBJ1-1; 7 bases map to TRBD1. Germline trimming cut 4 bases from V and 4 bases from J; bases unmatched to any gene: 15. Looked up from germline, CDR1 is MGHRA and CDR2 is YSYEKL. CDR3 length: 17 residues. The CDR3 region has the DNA TGCGCCAGCAGCCTTTTCATAGCCGGGACAGTGGGCACTGAAGCTTTCTTT. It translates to CASSLFIAGTVGTEAFF.